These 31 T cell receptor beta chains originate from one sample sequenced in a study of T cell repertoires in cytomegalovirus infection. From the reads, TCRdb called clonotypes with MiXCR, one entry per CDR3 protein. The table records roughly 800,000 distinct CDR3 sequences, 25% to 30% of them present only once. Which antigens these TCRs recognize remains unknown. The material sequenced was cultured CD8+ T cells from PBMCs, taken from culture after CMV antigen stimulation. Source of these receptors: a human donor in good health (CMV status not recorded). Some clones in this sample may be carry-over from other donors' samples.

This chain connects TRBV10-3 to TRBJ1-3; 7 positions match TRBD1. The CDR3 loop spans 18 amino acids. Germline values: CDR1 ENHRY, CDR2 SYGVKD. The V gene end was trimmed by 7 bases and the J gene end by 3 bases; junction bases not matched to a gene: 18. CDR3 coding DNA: TGTGCCATCAAAGAGTCCCCCACAGGGGCAGTTCTTGGAAACACCATATATTTT. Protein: CAIKESPTGAVLGNTIYF.

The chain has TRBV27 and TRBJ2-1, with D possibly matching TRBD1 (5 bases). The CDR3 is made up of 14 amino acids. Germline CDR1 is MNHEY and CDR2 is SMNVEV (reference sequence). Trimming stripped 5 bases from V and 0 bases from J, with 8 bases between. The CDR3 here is CASSLDNSYNEQFF. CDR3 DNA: TGTGCCAGCAGTCTGGACAACTCCTACAATGAGCAGTTCTTC.

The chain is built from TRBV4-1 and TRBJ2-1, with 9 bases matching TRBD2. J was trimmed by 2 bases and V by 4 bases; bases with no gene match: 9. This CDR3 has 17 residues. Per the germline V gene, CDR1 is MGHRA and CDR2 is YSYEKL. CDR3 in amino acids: CASSPEGGGAAYNEQFF. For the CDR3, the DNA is TGCGCCAGCAGCCCCGAAGGCGGGGGGGCCGCCTACAATGAGCAGTTCTTC.

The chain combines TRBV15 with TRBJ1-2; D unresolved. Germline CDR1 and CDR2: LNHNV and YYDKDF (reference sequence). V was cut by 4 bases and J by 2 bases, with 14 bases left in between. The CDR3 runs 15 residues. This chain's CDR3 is CATSILKDGNYGYTF. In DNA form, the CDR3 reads TGTGCCACCAGCATCCTTAAGGACGGGAACTATGGCTACACCTTC.

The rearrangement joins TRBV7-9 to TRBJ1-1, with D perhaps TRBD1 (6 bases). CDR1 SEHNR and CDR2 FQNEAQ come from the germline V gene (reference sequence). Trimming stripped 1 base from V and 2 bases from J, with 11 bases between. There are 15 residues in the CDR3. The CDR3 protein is CASSLEGGFNTEAFF. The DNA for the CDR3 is TGTGCCAGCAGCTTAGAAGGGGGATTCAACACTGAAGCTTTCTTT.

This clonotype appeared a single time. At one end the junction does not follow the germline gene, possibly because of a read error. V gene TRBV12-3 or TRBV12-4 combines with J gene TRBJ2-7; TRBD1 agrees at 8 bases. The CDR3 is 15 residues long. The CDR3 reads CANSFGQGARYEQYF. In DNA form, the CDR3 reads TGTGCCAACAGTTTTGGGCAGGGGGCGCGGTACGAGCAGTACTTC.

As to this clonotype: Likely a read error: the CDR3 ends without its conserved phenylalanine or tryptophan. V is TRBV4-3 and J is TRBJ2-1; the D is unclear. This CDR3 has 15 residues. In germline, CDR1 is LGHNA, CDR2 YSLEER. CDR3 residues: CTSSQDSTPYNEQFY. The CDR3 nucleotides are TGCACCAGCAGCCAAGATTCGACACCTTACAATGAGCAGTTCTAC.

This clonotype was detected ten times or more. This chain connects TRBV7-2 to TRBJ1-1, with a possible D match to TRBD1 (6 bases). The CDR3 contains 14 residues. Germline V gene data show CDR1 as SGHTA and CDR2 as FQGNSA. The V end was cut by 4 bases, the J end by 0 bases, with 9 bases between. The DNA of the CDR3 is TGTGCCAGCAGCTACCACAGGGTGAACACTGAAGCTTTCTTT. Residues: CASSYHRVNTEAFF.

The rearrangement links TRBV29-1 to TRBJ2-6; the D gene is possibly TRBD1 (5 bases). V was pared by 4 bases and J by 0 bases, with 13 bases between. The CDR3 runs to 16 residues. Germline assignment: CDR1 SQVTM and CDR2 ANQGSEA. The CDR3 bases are TGCAGCGTTGGTGACAGATCCCGCTCTGGGGCCAACGTCCTGACTTTC. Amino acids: CSVGDRSRSGANVLTF.

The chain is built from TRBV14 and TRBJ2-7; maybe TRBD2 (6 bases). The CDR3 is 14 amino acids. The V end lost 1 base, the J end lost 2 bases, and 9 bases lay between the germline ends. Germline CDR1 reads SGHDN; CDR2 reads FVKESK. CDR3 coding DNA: TGTGCCAGCAGCCAAGTTGGACTACCCTACGAGCAGTACTTC. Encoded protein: CASSQVGLPYEQYF. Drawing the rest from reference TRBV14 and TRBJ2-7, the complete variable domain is EAGVTQFPSHSVIEKGQTVTLRCDPISGHDNLYWYRRVMGKEIKFLLHFVKESKQDESGMPNNRFLAERTGGTYSTLKVQPAELEDSGVYFCASSQVGLPYEQYFGPGTRLTVT.

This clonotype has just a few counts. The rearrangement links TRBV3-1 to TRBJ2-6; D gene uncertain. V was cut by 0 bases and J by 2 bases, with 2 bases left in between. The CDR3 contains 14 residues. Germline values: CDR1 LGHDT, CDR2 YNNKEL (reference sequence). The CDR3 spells CASSQETGANVLTF. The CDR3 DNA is TGTGCCAGCAGCCAAGAAACTGGGGCCAACGTCCTGACTTTC.

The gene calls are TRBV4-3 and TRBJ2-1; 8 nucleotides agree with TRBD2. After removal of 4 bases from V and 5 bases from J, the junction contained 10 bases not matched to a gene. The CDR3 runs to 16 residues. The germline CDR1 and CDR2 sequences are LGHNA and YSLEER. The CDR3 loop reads CASSPKTQRGNNEQFF. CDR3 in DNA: TGCGCCAGCAGCCCAAAGACCCAGCGGGGGAACAATGAGCAGTTCTTC.

In DNA form, the CDR3 reads TGTGCCAGCCTGAAGGGCAGGGGGAGCACAGATACGCAGTATTTT. It translates to CASLKGRGSTDTQYF. V gene TRBV12-3 or TRBV12-4 combines with J gene TRBJ2-3, with 7 bases aligning to TRBD1. This CDR3 region has 15 residues. Trimming at V came to 8 bases and at J to 0 bases, leaving 8 bases not matched to a gene.

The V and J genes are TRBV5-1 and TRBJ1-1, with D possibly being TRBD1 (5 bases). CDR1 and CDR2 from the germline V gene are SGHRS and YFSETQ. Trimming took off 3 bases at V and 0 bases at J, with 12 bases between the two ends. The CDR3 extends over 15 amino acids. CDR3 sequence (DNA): TGCGCCAGCAGCTACGGTATGGGGGTGAACACTGAAGCTTTCTTT. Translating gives CASSYGMGVNTEAFF.

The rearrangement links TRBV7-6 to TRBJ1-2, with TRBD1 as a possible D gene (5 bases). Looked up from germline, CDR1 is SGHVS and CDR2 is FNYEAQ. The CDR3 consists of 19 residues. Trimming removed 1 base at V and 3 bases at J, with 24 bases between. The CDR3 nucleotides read TGTGCCAGCAGCTTAGGGGACGGGCGCAATCTTGAAGGGGACTATGGCTACACCTTC. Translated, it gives CASSLGDGRNLEGDYGYTF.

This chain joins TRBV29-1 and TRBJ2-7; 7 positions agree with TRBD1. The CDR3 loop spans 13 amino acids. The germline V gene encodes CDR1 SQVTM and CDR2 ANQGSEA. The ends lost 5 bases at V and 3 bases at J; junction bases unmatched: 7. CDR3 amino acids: CSVRSGTDYEQYV. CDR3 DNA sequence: TGCAGCGTTCGTTCCGGGACAGACTACGAGCAGTACGTC.

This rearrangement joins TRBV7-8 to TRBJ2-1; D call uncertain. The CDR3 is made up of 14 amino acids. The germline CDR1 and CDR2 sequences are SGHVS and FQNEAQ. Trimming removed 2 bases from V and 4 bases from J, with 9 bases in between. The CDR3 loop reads CASSLRVVYNEQFF. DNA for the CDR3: TGTGCCAGCAGCTTAAGGGTCGTATACAATGAGCAGTTCTTC.

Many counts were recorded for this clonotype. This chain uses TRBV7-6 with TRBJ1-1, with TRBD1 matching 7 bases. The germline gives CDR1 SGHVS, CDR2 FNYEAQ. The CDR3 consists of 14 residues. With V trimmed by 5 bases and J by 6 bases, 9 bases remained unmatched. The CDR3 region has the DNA TGTGCCAGCAGCCCCGGGGCAGGGGGGCCTGAAGCTTTCTTT. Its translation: CASSPGAGGPEAFF.

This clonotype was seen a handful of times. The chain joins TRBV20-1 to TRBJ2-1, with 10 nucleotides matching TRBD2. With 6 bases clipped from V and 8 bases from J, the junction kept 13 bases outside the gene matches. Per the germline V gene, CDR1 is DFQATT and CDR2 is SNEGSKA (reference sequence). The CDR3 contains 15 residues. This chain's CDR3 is CSARVTGLAIDEQFF. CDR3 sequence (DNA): TGCAGTGCGCGGGTGACGGGACTAGCGATCGATGAGCAGTTCTTC.

CDR3 DNA sequence: TGTGCCAGCAGTTACCCCGACCCTGAAGCTTTCTTT. This encodes CASSYPDPEAFF. This rearrangement joins TRBV6-2 or TRBV6-3 to TRBJ1-1; D remains ambiguous. Germline CDR1 is MNHEY and CDR2 is SVGEGT. Deletions cut 2 bases from V and 6 bases from J, with 7 bases between. This CDR3 contains 12 residues.

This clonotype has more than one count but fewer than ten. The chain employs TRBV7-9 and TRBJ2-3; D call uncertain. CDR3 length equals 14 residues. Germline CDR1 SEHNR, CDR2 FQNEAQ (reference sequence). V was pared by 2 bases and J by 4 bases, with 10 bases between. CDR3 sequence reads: CASSLYLASDTQYF. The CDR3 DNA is TGTGCCAGCAGCTTATATCTGGCTTCAGATACGCAGTATTTT. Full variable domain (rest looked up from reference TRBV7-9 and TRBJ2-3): DTGVSQNPRHKITKRGQNVTFRCDPISEHNRLYWYRQTLGQGPEFLTYFQNEAQLEKSRLLSDRFSAERPKGSFSTLEIQRTEQGDSAMYLCASSLYLASDTQYFGPGTRLTVL.

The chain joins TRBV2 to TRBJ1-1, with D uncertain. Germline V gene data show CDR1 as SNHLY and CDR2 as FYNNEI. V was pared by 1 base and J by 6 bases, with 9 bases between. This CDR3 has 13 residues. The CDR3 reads CASSEVPTSEAFF. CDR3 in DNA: TGTGCCAGCAGTGAAGTCCCAACATCTGAAGCTTTCTTT.

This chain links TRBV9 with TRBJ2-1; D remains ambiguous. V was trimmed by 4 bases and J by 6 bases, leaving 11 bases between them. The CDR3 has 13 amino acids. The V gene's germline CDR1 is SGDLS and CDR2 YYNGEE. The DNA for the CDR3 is TGTGCCAGCAGCCCCTATGCCGGCAATGAGCAGTTCTTC. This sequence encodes CASSPYAGNEQFF.

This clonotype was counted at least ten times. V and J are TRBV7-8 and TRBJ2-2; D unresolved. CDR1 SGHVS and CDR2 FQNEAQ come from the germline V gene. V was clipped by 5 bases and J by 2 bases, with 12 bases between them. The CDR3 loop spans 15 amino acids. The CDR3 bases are TGTGCCAGCAGCCCCGAAATCGGAAACACCGGGGAGCTGTTTTTT. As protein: CASSPEIGNTGELFF.

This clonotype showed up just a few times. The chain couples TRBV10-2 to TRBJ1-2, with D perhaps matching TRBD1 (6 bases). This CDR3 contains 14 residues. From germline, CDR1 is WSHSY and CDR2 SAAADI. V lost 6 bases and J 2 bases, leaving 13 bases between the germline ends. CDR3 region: CASRSGTLNYGYTF. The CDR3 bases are TGCGCCAGCAGATCAGGGACACTGAACTATGGCTACACCTTC.

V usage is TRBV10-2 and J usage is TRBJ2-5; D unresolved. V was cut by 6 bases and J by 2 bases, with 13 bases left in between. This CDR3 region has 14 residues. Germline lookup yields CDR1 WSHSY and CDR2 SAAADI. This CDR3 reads CASSPYRAQETQYF. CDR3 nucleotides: TGCGCCAGCAGCCCGTACAGAGCACAAGAGACCCAGTACTTC.

CDR3 residues: CASSYSRDRGYSNQPQHF. The CDR3 bases are TGTGCCAGCAGTTACTCACGGGACAGGGGCTATAGCAATCAGCCCCAGCATTTT. The chain couples TRBV6-2 or TRBV6-3 to TRBJ1-5, with 10 bases aligning to TRBD1. This CDR3 contains 18 residues. J lost 0 bases, V lost 0 bases, and 5 bases had no gene match. Looked up from germline, CDR1 is MNHEY and CDR2 is SVGEGT.

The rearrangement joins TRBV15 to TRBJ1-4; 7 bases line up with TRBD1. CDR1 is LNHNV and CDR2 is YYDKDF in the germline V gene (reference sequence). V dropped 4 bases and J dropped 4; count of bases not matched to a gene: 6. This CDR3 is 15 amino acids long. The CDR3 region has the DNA TGTGCCACCAGCAACACCGGGACAGATAATGAAAAACTGTTTTTT. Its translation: CATSNTGTDNEKLFF.

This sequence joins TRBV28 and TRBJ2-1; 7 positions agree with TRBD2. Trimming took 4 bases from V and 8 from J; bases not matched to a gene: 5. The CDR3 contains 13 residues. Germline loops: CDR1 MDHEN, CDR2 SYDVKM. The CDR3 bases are TGTGCCAGCAGTTGGACTAGGAGGGATGAGCAGTTCTTC. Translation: CASSWTRRDEQFF. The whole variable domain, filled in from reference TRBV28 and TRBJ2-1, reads DVKVTQSSRYLVKRTGEKVFLECVQDMDHENMFWYRQDPGLGLRLIYFSYDVKMKEKGDIPEGYSVSREKKERFSLILESASTNQTSMYLCASSWTRRDEQFFGPGTRLTVL.

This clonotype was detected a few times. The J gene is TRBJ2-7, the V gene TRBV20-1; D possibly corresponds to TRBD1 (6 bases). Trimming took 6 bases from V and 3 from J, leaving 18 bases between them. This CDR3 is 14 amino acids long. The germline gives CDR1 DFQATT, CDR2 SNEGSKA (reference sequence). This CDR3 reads CSANREGGSYEQYV. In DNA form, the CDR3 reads TGCAGTGCAAACAGGGAAGGGGGAAGCTACGAGCAGTACGTC.

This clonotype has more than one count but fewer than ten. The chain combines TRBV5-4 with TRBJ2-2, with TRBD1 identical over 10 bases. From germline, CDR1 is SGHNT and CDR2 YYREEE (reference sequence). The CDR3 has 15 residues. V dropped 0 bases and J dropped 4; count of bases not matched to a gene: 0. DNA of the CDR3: TGTGCCAGCAGCTTGGGGGACAGGGGCACCGGGGAGCTGTTTTTT. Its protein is CASSLGDRGTGELFF.